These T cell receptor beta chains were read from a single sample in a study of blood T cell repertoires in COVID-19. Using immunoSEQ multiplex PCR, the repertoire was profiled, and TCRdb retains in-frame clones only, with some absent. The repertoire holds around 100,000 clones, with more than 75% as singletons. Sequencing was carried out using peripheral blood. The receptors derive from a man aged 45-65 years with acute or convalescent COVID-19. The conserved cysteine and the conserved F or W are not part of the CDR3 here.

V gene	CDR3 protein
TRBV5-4	ASSSEGTSGNNEQF
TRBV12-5	ASGSPTDTQY
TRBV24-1	AVGDTARNEQF
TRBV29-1	SVESGGGNEKLF
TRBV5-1	ASSLEAGEKKLF
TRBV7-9	ASSLGQVMGGYT
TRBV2	ASMTGSFGYT
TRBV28	ASSIQQGSRERYEQY
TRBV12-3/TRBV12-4	ASKRSMEAF
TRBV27	ASSSGTGALSNQPQH
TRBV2	ASSDREGLSYNEQF
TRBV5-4	ASSYRDRTYYEQY
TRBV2	ASTLGQPSKNIQY
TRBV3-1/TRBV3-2	ASSQASVQETQY
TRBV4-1	ASSQWDREETQY
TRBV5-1	ASSLGTSAWGDTQY
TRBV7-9	ASSSLTGESYNEQF
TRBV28	ASRTSGIYEQY
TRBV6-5	ASSRLGEQF
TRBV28	ASRTSGRDTQY
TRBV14	ASRRTGLVEQF
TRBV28	ASSTVGAQNEQY
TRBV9	ASSVGSSGASYEQY
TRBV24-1	ATSEGQGVL
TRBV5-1	ASRAGTANEQF
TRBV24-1	ATSDPGTGGIQETQY
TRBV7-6	ASSIRTSGADNEQF
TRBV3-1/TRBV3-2	ASSPPAGSGRDNEQF
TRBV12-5	ASGLGTGGANTQY
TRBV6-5	ASSYSRQGGYT
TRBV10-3	AITSDMNTEAF
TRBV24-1	ATSGAGTGPEKLF
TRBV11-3	ASSPDGGNRGRETQY
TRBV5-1	ASSSGGGSYNEQF
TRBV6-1	ASSEGGSPGETQY
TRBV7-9	ASSLLGTSVHNEQF
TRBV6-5	ASSLTGDTEAF
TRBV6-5	ASSYSGQTYEQY
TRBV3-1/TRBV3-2	ASSQDRFFNEQF
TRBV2	ASNPTGLSTDTQY
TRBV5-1	ASSRGTGGIDGYT
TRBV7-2	ASSPLAGPLNEQY
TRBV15	ATSTRQGGETQY
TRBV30	AWTPGDEQY
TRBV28	ASSLASGITDTQY
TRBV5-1	ASSLVDRLNTEAF
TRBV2	ASSEGIAGQF
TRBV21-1	ASSRRTSGRRKNIQY
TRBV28	ASSSTGGGLGSNQPQH
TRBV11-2	ASSLDRRGEQF
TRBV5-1	ASSYGTIQETQY
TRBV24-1	ATSGIGDQPQH
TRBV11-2	ASSWTANYGYT
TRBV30	AWTQSYGYT
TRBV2	ANQRDFRTDTQY
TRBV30	AWSVSRGQNYGYT
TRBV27	ASSPWTGGSETQY
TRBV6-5	ASYRQGGTGELF
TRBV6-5	ASTPLAGVGNEQF
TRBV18	ASSPQGGGRTGELF